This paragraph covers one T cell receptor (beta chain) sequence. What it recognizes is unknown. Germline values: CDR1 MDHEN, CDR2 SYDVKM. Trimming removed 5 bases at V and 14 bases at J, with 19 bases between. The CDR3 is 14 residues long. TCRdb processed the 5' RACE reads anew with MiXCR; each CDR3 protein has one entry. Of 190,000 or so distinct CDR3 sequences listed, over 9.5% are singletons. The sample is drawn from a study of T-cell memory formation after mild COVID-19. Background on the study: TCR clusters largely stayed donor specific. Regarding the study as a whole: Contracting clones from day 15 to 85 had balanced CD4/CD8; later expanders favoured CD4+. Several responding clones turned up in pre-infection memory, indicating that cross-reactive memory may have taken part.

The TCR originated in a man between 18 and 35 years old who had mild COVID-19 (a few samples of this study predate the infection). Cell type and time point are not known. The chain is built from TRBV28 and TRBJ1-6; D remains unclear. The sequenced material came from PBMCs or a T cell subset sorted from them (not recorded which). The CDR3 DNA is TGTGCCAGCAGTCCTAGTGGGCCAGTGGGAACCCTCCACTTT. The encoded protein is CASSPSGPVGTLHF.